The sequence of this TCR beta chain was determined in a study of T cell responses to AZD1222 COVID-19 vaccine. Assay: immunoSEQ multiplex PCR; the TCRdb copy retains only in-frame clones and omits some. Of over 130,000 clones in the sample, around nine tenths were seen once. The count of this clone is one. Its matching antigen is unknown. This CDR3 comprises 17 residues. Trimming removed 4 bases from V and 5 bases from J, with 23 bases in between. Germline V gives CDR1 SEHNR, CDR2 FQNEAQ (reference sequence). Samples with a second dose at about 4 or about 12 weeks were pooled together. Findings and caveats of the study: Rises in breadth and depth of Spike-specific TCRs came after two AZD1222 doses. Repertoire samples came only from after the peak T cell response. Regions left unmutated in variants are reportedly the target of nearly half of spike-specific TCRs.

This sequence originates from an adult who received the AZD1222 COVID-19 vaccine. This specimen was peripheral blood, taken 28 days after the second AZD1222 dose. The chain combines TRBV7-9 with TRBJ2-5; tentatively, D is TRBD1 (5 bases). CDR3 amino acids: CASSSPAWGANMETQYF. CDR3 coding DNA: TGTGCCAGCAGCTCCCCCGCTTGGGGCGCCAACATGGAGACCCAGTACTTC.